Listed here are 17 T cell receptor beta chains from one sample, sequenced in a study of shared clonotypes between healthy human individuals. The repertoire was sequenced with immunoSEQ multiplex PCR; TCRdb's copy has only in-frame clones and lacks some. The sample holds about 2.4 million clones, around 94% seen once. The sample was naive CD4+ T cells sorted from blood. Subset reported: CD45RA+ positively selected. Receptor source: a man younger than 35 in good health.

The J gene is TRBJ1-6, the V gene TRBV27; 8 positions agree with TRBD1. The V gene end was trimmed by 5 bases and the J gene end by 10 bases; junction bases not matched to a gene: 7. This CDR3 is built from 14 residues. Germline loops: CDR1 MNHEY, CDR2 SMNVEV (reference sequence). CDR3 DNA: TGTGCCAGCAGTGCGGACAGGGCGGAATCACCCCTCCACTTT. Residues: CASSADRAESPLHF.

CDR3 region: CASSNSGGPSLEQYF. The CDR3 coding sequence is TGTGCCAGCAGCAATAGCGGGGGGCCGTCTTTGGAGCAGTACTTC. This chain joins TRBV27 and TRBJ2-7; 10 bases line up with TRBD2. The germline gives CDR1 MNHEY, CDR2 SMNVEV (reference sequence). V was pared by 6 bases and J by 7 bases, with 12 bases of the junction left unmatched. CDR3 length equals 15 residues.

About this clone: Other DNA sequences in this sample translate to the same CDR3. The CDR3 is CASSPGGNYGYTF. In nucleotides, the CDR3 is TGCGCCAGCAGCCCAGGGGGGAACTATGGCTACACCTTC. V gene TRBV5-1 combines with J gene TRBJ1-2, with TRBD1 matching over 7 bases. Germline lookup yields CDR1 SGHRS and CDR2 YFSETQ. Trimming took 4 bases from V and 2 from J; bases not matched to a gene: 2. The CDR3 runs 13 residues.

The chain links TRBV5-4 to TRBJ1-1; TRBD1 agrees at 10 bases. CDR3 length equals 15 residues. Germline V gene lookup returns CDR1 SGHNT and CDR2 YYREEE (reference sequence). Trimming cost V 2 bases and J 4 bases; bases outside gene matches: 5. CDR3 nucleotide sequence: TGTGCCAGCAGCTTCTTGACAGGGGGCGTCACTGAAGCTTTCTTT. As protein: CASSFLTGGVTEAFF.

This clone is a singleton in its sample. This chain links TRBV2 with TRBJ2-2; tentative D call: TRBD2 (5 bases). The CDR3 spans 14 residues. CDR1 is SNHLY, CDR2 FYNNEI, per germline. Trimming removed 6 bases from V and 5 bases from J, with 13 bases in between. The CDR3 region is CASRVGLATGELFF. The DNA for the CDR3 is TGTGCCAGCAGAGTGGGCTTAGCGACCGGGGAGCTGTTTTTT.

The chain joins TRBV11-2 to TRBJ2-5; TRBD1 matches at 7 bases. CDR3 length equals 18 residues. Trimming took 1 base from V and 4 from J; bases not matched to a gene: 15. Germline CDR1 reads SGHAT; CDR2 reads FQNNGV. CDR3 DNA sequence: TGTGCCAGCAGCTTAGGAGGTCCGGGCCAGGGGGTAAGAGAGACCCAGTACTTC. Protein: CASSLGGPGQGVRETQYF.

This chain links TRBV27 with TRBJ2-7; the match to TRBD1 covers 8 bases. CDR1 MNHEY and CDR2 SMNVEV come from the germline V gene (reference sequence). V dropped 10 bases and J dropped 2; count of bases not matched to a gene: 4. The CDR3 loop spans 12 amino acids. CDR3: CAKDRVTYEQYF. The CDR3 bases are TGTGCCAAGGACAGGGTAACCTACGAGCAGTACTTC.

V usage is TRBV10-2 and J usage is TRBJ2-7; TRBD1 might be the D (5 bases). Germline V gene lookup returns CDR1 WSHSY and CDR2 SAAADI. With 0 bases removed from V and 8 bases from J, the gap between germline ends came to 14 bases. This CDR3 contains 14 residues. The CDR3 protein is CASSESSRVDKQYF. The CDR3 nucleotides are TGCGCCAGCAGTGAGTCATCCAGGGTAGACAAGCAGTACTTC.

This chain links TRBV9 with TRBJ2-7; 8 nucleotides line up with TRBD2. The CDR3 sequence is 17 residues long. The trim removed 4 bases at V and 2 bases at J, leaving 14 bases unmatched. The germline V gene encodes CDR1 SGDLS and CDR2 YYNGEE. CDR3 region: CASSPHRGPAGAYEQYF. Written as DNA, the CDR3 is TGTGCCAGCAGCCCCCATCGAGGGCCAGCGGGGGCCTACGAGCAGTACTTC.

The rearrangement links TRBV7-8 to TRBJ2-4; a possible D gene is TRBD1 (6 bases). Trimming took off 6 bases at V and 7 bases at J, with 16 bases between the two ends. Per germline, CDR1 SGHVS and CDR2 FQNEAQ. This CDR3 region has 14 residues. The DNA for the CDR3 is TGTGCCAGCAGTCCTATCGACAGGTACAACATTCAGTACTTC. This sequence encodes CASSPIDRYNIQYF. Supplemented by reference TRBV7-8 and TRBJ2-4, the full variable domain reads GAGVSQSPRYKVAKRGQDVALRCDPISGHVSLFWYQQALGQGPEFLTYFQNEAQLDKSGLPSDRFFAERPEGSVSTLKIQRTQQEDSAVYLCASSPIDRYNIQYFGAGTRLSVL.

The chain combines TRBV6-1 with TRBJ2-1; TRBD2 matches at 9 bases. The junction had 6 bases not matched to a gene; V was cut back by 6 bases and J by 15 bases. The germline CDR1 and CDR2 sequences are MNHNS and SASEGT. The CDR3 is 11 residues long. CDR3: CASSRTSDPFF. Here the CDR3 DNA reads TGTGCCAGCAGCCGGACTAGCGATCCGTTCTTC.

The gene calls are TRBV5-1 and TRBJ1-4; TRBD1 might be the D (6 bases). The CDR3 is 15 residues long. Germline V gives CDR1 SGHRS, CDR2 YFSETQ. Trimming cost V 4 bases and J 7 bases, with 17 bases left between them. The CDR3 DNA reads TGCGCCAGCAGCCTGGACAGCGCCTGGGGTGAAAAACTGTTTTTT. As protein: CASSLDSAWGEKLFF.

V and J are TRBV6-1 and TRBJ2-7, with a possible D match to TRBD1 (6 bases). The CDR3 consists of 13 residues. V gave up 4 bases and J gave up 2 bases, with 9 bases separating them. Germline-derived CDR1 and CDR2 are MNHNS and SASEGT. The CDR3, as DNA: TGTGCCAGCAGTGGGCGGACAGCCTACGAGCAGTACTTC. Translation: CASSGRTAYEQYF.

V usage is TRBV5-1 and J usage is TRBJ2-3; D is unresolved. Germline V CDR1 and CDR2: SGHRS, YFSETQ. V was trimmed by 0 bases and J by 5 bases, leaving 22 bases between them. CDR3 size: 18 residues. This chain's CDR3 is CASSLEQPTPTYQDTQYF. The CDR3, as DNA: TGCGCCAGCAGCTTGGAACAGCCCACCCCCACCTATCAAGATACGCAGTATTTT.

V gene TRBV6-5 combines with J gene TRBJ2-3; 8 nucleotides line up with TRBD2. CDR3 length: 16 amino acids. Trimming cost V 2 bases and J 7 bases; bases outside gene matches: 11. From germline, CDR1 is MNHEY and CDR2 SVGAGI. The CDR3 bases are TGTGCCAGCAGTTACCGAGCGGGGGCCGACATGTATACGCAGTATTTT. Its translation is CASSYRAGADMYTQYF.

CDR3 loop: CASSPRGPTTGELFF. The CDR3 nucleotides are TGTGCCAGCAGCCCCAGGGGCCCCACGACCGGGGAGCTGTTTTTT. The V gene is TRBV7-9, the J gene TRBJ2-2; a possible D gene is TRBD1 (6 bases). Between the trimmed V and J ends, which lost 5 bases and 5 bases, there was a span of 15 bases. This CDR3 has 15 amino acids. Germline CDR1 SEHNR, CDR2 FQNEAQ (reference sequence). Looking up the rest from reference TRBV7-9 and TRBJ2-2 gives the full variable domain: DTGVSQNPRHKITKRGQNVTFRCDPISEHNRLYWYRQTLGQGPEFLTYFQNEAQLEKSRLLSDRFSAERPKGSFSTLEIQRTEQGDSAMYLCASSPRGPTTGELFFGEGSRLTVL.

This chain links TRBV2 with TRBJ2-1; perhaps TRBD1 as D (7 bases). V shed 4 bases and J shed 4 bases, with 14 bases lying between them. The CDR3 is 15 amino acids. Germline loops: CDR1 SNHLY, CDR2 FYNNEI. Here the CDR3 DNA reads TGTGCCAGCAGTGCTAAGGGGGCGGGGTACAATGAGCAGTTCTTC. Its translation: CASSAKGAGYNEQFF.